Sequencing of this T cell receptor beta chain was carried out in a study of cytomegalovirus exposure and HLA in healthy donors (dated by TCRdb to the late 2010s). For the wider study: In an earlier analysis of some 610 of the donors, 276 Gb of sequence data and just under 120 million unique TCR beta sequences from approximately 180 million T cells were reported. About 320 gigabases of sequencing data and approximately 93 million unique TCR sequences were included in an early release covering about 700 HLA-typed donors. Of the roughly 390 genotyped donors, approximately 83% fell in the genetic ancestry cluster associated with self-reported Caucasian donors. The study aimed to test whether signatures of past pathogen exposure could be identified by cataloging public T cell receptors. The T cell repertoires of 670 or so subjects were profiled by immunosequencing and related to cytomegalovirus serostatus. In addition to the first cohort of 666 subjects, a separate validation cohort of approximately 130 different subjects was used. To predict cytomegalovirus infection status, the study brought together high-throughput TCR immunosequencing, statistical association of individual TCRs with disease status, and machine learning. To study patterns of TCR occurrence, a later analysis re-analyzed previously published TCR beta repertoires from 600 to 750 donors and added high-resolution HLA genotyping. Rather than using new phenotypic data, the later analysis identified candidate immune exposures from TCR beta sequences and from how often those sequences occurred across donors. An earlier analysis of several hundred of the donors applied high-throughput TCR beta sequencing to assess whether each TCR beta V gene segment acted as functional or pseudogenic. Donor age, sex, ethnicity and CMV serostatus were collected together with the repertoire data. In a later genetic analysis, genome-wide SNP genotypes for about 65% of the 666 donors were used, and that subset was treated as a discovery cohort. All discovery cohort repertoires had been generated on a single sequencing platform. HLA typing covered class I and class II loci at four-digit resolution. Typing coverage differed by locus: A, B, C, DRB1 and DQB1 were typed in roughly 629-630 donors, DQA1 in about 500, DPA1 in 600 to 610, and DPB1 in roughly 450. Because of strong linkage in the cohort, roughly five DR-DQ haplotypes were treated as single units for association and clustering. Among 398 genotyped donors of the cohort, an average of approximately 240,000 unique TCR beta nucleotide sequences were sequenced per donor, 15% to 20% of them non-productive. Paper-wide results and their limitations: A later analysis found that most CMV-associated TCR beta chains appeared HLA-restricted, with HLA associations seemingly driven largely by CMV exposure. According to a later analysis, TCR association rates differed among HLA loci, with DRB1 alleles showing the most associated TCRs and HLA-C alleles showing the fewest. When HLA alleles, especially DR and DQ, strongly co-occurred, TCR associations were difficult to assign to individual alleles. In this cohort, only TCR beta chains were sequenced, and detectable features were limited by the absence of alpha or paired-chain data. A further reported finding was that TCR beta sequences accurately predicted the HLA-A and HLA-B alleles for most subjects in the first cohort. In an earlier analysis of more than 500 of the donors, most TCR beta V segments appeared in productive rearrangements about 87% or about 30% of the time, broadly matching IMGT annotations. Compared with the approximately 670-donor mean, donors in an Asian-associated ancestry cluster had fewer N-insertions in productive TCRs, according to a later genetic analysis. Three of the identified cytomegalovirus-associated TCR beta chains were confirmed in vitro to be specific for cytomegalovirus antigens. The authors suggested that the approach could potentially be generalized to other disease states and immunological phenotypes. Across donors, most TCR sequences were observed very rarely, whereas some public TCRs were present in many individuals. The presence/absence analyses assumed that sequencing depth was roughly uniform across donors, and that assumption may not be true. The 87-base-pair reads could not distinguish some IMGT-functional V segments, including TRBV6-2 and TRBV6-3, so those segments were excluded. A cluster of highly shared sequence variants was judged likely to represent a technical artifact of the sequencing pipeline. The earlier analysis of 587 of the donors excluded 15 to 20 rarely observed V segments, including chromosome 9 orphons, because counts were too low. In a later analysis, HLA-associated TCR beta chains were found to be more clonally expanded and to have lower generation probabilities than equally common non-associated chains. The study listed approximately 150 TCR beta chains as associated with cytomegalovirus. Because HLA typing was missing for some donors at each locus, association tests included only the typed subset. Linkage disequilibrium might explain the correlated functional status among segregating V segments, but an unknown experimental factor could not be ruled out. In a later analysis, more than 15,000 TCR beta sequences were associated with specific HLA alleles at a false discovery rate of 0.05. In a later analysis, several top co-occurrence clusters were reported to appear linked to parvovirus B19, influenza, CMV and Epstein-Barr virus. Immune exposure information for the cohort was limited to CMV serostatus. A later genetic analysis associated a missense DCLRE1C variant with V-gene and J-gene trimming of TCR beta chains, and an independent cohort replicated the association. Cytomegalovirus status was reported to be diagnosed by the classifier with high specificity and sensitivity in both the original and validation cohorts.

Between the V and J ends, shortened by 6 bases and 1 base respectively, the junction contains 15 bases. Sequences MNHEY (CDR1) and SMNVEV (CDR2) are obtained from the germline V gene (reference sequence). Inclusive of the bounding cysteine and phenylalanine, the CDR3 is 16 residues long. This entry keeps only the CDR3 DNA: 48 bases, framed from base 1. The library was made by the immunoSEQ multiplex PCR assay. For the multiplex PCR, a mixture combining 60 forward primers for TCR Vbeta segments and 13 reverse primers for TCR Jbeta segments was used. A multiplex PCR assay on genomic DNA amplified the CDR3 region of rearranged TCR beta genes. The amplified TCR beta libraries were sequenced on the Illumina HiSeq System as 87-base-pair reads. Per the source publication's procedure: A later analysis counted about 80 million unique TCR beta chains across the 500 to 850 repertoires, and some 11 million of these chains were shared by at least two donors. Raw reads were error-corrected and collapsed into unique sequences by a nearest-neighbor algorithm in which closely related sequences were merged to remove PCR and sequencing errors. To assign V, D and J gene segments, CDR3 sequences were aligned to IMGT reference sequences. For a sequence to be retained, a match of at least six nucleotides was required to both a V gene segment and a J gene segment. A rearrangement counted as productive if the CDR3 had no stop codons and remained in frame with V and J, and every other rearrangement counted as non-productive. CDR3 was defined by IMGT convention, running from the second conserved V-encoded cysteine to the conserved J-encoded phenylalanine. Sequences without an unambiguous match to a single V gene segment were excluded from the earlier analysis of about 600 of the donors. In an earlier analysis of 587 of the donors, V segments were called functional above 56.7% productive rearrangements and were called segregating when the between-donor standard deviation exceeded 5%. A statistical classification framework was developed to diagnose cytomegalovirus status using the catalog of TCR beta chain sequences. A later analysis assigned V and J genes by comparing TCR nucleotide sequences with IMGT/GENE-DB human TR gene sequences. A later analysis assigned CDR3 sequences and most-parsimonious VDJ recombination scenarios with the TCRdist pipeline. A later analysis defined each TCR beta chain by its CDR3 amino acid sequence plus V-gene family, and excluded reads lacking a unique V-gene family. A later analysis removed over 500 highly shared, low-generation-probability nucleotide sequences to deal with suspected cross-contamination and a sequencing artifact. A later analysis calculated a clonal expansion index for each public chain from normalized within-repertoire ranks of inferred template counts. Generation probabilities in a later analysis came from a VDJ recombination model fitted to out-of-frame rearrangements, and those results were checked against IGoR. In a later analysis, hypergeometric tests were used to score TCR-TCR, TCR-HLA and TCR-CMV co-occurrence, with a repertoire-size bias correction applied to TCR pairs. A later analysis estimated false discovery rates by permuting HLA or CMV assignments 20 times. A later analysis grouped co-occurring TCRs with DBSCAN, adding TCRdist sequence similarity when clustering within HLA-allele-positive subsets. Repertoires with fewer than 30,000 or more than 120,000 public chains were left out of co-occurrence clustering, as were about 5 repertoires with anomalous nucleotide sharing. The table comes from immuneACCESS by way of TCRdb, which keeps in-frame sequences with V and J called. Part of the clones is missing from these tables; in studies checked, under half for an unresolved V gene and the rest for unknown reasons. The V and J calls and the clone size are those of that table, but D and trimming were determined from the DNA. This sample holds under 200,000 clones; roughly 80% were observed only once. The ten largest clones add up to more than 0.35% of the sample.

This clone was seen a single time. It has no known antigen specificity. Base qualities are missing; no much larger clone stands one base away. The cohort comprised more than 550 healthy bone marrow donors. All cohort members were sampled while nominally healthy, although unrecorded immune exposures were likely present. The donor was CMV seronegative and was included in the group of several hundred seronegative cohort members. Every donor gave a peripheral blood sample, and the peripheral blood mononuclear cells from that sample were used for TCR beta sequencing. Genomic DNA was extracted from the blood cell samples with the Qiagen DNeasy Blood Extraction Kit.

The receptor's source is a boy aged 2 to 10 in good health and CMV-seronegative. The sequenced material came from PBMCs. The V gene is TRBV27 and the J gene is TRBJ2-2, and the D gene may be TRBD1, 5 bases matching. The bases read TGTGCCAGCAGCAGTAAACCCGACAGGAACACCGGGGAGCTGTTTTTT. It is translated as CASSSKPDRNTGELFF.